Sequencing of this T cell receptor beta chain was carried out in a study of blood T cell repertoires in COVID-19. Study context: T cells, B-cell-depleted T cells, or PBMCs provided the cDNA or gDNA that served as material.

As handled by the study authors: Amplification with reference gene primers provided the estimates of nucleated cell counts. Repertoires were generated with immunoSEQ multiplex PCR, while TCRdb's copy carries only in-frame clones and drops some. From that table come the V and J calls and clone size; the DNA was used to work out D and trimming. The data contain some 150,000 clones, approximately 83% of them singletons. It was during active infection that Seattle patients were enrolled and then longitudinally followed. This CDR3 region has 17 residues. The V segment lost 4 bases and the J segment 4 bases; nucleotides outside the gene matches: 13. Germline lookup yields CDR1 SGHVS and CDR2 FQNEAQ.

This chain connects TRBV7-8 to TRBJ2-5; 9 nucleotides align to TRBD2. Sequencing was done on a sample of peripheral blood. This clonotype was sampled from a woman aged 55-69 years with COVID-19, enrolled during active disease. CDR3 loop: CASSSHLRREGRETQYF. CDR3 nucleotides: TGTGCCAGCAGCTCGCACCTGAGGCGGGAGGGCCGAGAGACCCAGTACTTC.